This T cell receptor beta chain is from a study of blood T cell repertoires in COVID-19. For the study at large: Researchers got acute and convalescent COVID-19 samples from the United States, Italy and Spain. PBMCs, B-cell-depleted T cells, or T cells were the source of the cDNA or gDNA that made up the material.

The CDR3 has 16 residues. V lost 4 bases, J lost 2 bases, and 16 bases lay in between. The germline V gene has CDR1 LGHDT and CDR2 YNNKEL (reference sequence). The authors' processing: The authors estimated nucleated cell counts from reference gene primer amplification. The table came from immunoSEQ multiplex PCR; TCRdb's copy has only in-frame clones and leaves some out. The DNA was the basis for D and trimming; V, J and clone size are from that table. Altogether approximately 210,000 clones are present, 70% to 90% being singletons, with the ten largest covering 5.5% to 7%. The sequence derives from a woman aged 40 to 50 who had recovered from COVID-19. Input material: peripheral blood. The chain links TRBV3-1 (or the pseudogene TRBV3-2) to TRBJ2-3, with a weak D call TRBD2 (6 bases). The CDR3 is CASSPGWASVTDTQYF. DNA for the CDR3: TGTGCCAGCAGCCCAGGTTGGGCTAGCGTCACAGATACGCAGTATTTT.